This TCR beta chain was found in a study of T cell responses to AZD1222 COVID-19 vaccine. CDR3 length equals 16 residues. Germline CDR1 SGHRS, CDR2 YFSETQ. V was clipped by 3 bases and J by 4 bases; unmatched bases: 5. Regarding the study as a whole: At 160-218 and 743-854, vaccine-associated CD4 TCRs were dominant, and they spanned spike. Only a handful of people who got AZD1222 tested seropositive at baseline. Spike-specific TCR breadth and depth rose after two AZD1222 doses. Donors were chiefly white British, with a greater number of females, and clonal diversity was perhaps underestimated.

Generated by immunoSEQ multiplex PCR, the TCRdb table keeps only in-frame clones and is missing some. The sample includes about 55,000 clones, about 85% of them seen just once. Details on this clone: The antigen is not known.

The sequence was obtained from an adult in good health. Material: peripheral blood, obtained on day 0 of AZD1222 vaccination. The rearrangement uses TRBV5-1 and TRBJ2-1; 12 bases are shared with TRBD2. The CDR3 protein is CASSSTSGGRYNEQFF. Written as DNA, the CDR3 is TGCGCCAGCAGCTCGACTAGCGGGGGCCGGTACAATGAGCAGTTCTTC.